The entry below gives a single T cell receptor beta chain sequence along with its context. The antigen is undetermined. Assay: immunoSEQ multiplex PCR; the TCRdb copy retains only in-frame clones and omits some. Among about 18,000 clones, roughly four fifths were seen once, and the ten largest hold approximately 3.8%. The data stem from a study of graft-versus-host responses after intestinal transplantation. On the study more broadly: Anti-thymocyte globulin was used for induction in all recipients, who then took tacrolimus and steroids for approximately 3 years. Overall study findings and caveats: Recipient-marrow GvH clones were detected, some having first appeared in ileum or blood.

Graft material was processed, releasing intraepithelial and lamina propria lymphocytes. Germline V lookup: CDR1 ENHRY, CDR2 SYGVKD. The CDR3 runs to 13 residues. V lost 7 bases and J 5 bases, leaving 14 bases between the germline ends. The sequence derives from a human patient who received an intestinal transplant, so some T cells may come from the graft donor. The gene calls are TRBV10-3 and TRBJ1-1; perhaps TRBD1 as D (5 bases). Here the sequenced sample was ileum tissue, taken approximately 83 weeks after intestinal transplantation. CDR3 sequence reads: CAITGQGKTEAFF. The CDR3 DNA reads TGTGCCATCACAGGTCAGGGTAAGACTGAAGCTTTCTTT.